A selection of T cell receptor beta chains follows, all from one sample in a study of T-cell reconstitution after alpha-beta-depleted transplantation in children. One entry per CDR3 protein results from TCRdb running MiXCR on the PCR reads. This sample has about 980,000 distinct CDR3 sequences, with under 30% found just once. The input for sequencing was PBMCs, mostly from graft donor cells, taken 360 days after TCRalphabeta/CD19-depleted stem cell transplant. The receptors come from a boy younger than two who had a stem cell transplant for SCID, so the T cells may come from the graft donor. The conserved cysteine and the conserved F or W are not part of the CDR3 here.

14,TRBJ2-6,TRBV29-1,SVVGQGASGANVLT
12,TRBJ2-1,TRBV3-1,ASSRRRYYNEQF
14,TRBJ2-3,TRBV24-1,ATSDLSSLSTDTQY
12,TRBJ2-7,TRBV4-1,ASSQEQVTGEQY
11,TRBJ1-5,TRBV10-3,AISESGVQPQH
13,TRBJ2-7,TRBV5-1,ASSFPGQAAYEQY
14,TRBJ1-3,TRBV10-3,AISEGSTGTGNTIY
13,TRBJ2-1,TRBV7-9,ASVGQGSSYNEQF
11,TRBJ2-2,TRBV18,ASSPESTGELF
12,TRBJ2-5,TRBV7-8,ASSLMVRQETQY
12,TRBJ2-5,TRBV18,ASSPGTDQETQY
11,TRBJ2-2,TRBV10-3,AIGGRNTGELF
14,TRBJ2-7,TRBV7-6,ASSLEPHQGFYEQY
13,TRBJ1-1,TRBV7-2,ASSQEGTVNTEAF
12,TRBJ2-3,TRBV20-1,SARTGLQADTQY
11,TRBJ2-7,TRBV5-1,ASSQTGEYEQY
9,TRBJ1-2,TRBV5-6,ASSSGLSRL
11,TRBJ1-2,TRBV5-1,ASSLEGGTGYT
11,TRBJ2-2,TRBV6-2/TRBV6-3,ASGRRDTGELF
13,TRBJ2-3,TRBV24-1,ATSGRQGGTDTQY
13,TRBJ1-1,TRBV7-9,ASSLLPQGGFEAF
11,TRBJ1-1,TRBV5-1,ASSSIAGKEAF